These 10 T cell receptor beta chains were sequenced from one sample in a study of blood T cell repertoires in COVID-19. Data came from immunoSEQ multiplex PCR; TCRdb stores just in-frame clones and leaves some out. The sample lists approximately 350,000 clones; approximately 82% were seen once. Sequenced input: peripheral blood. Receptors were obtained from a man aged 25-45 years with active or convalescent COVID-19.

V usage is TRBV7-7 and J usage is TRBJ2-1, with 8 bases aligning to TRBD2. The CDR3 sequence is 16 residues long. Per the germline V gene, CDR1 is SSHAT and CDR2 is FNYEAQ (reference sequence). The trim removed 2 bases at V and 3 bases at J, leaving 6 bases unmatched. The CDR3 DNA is TGTGCCAGCAGCTTAACCCCCGGGGGGGGCTACAATGAGCAGTTCTTC. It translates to CASSLTPGGGYNEQFF.

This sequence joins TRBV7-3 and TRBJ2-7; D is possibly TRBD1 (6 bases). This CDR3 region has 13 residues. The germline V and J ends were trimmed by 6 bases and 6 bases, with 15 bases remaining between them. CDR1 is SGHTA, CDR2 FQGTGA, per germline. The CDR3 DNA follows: TGTGCCAGCAGTCCCGGACAGCCAAGCGAGCAGTACTTC. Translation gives CASSPGQPSEQYF. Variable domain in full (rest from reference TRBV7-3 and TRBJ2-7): GAGVSQTPSNKVTEKGKYVELRCDPISGHTALYWYRQSLGQGPEFLIYFQGTGAADDSGLPNDRFFAVRPEGSVSTLKIQRTERGDSAVYLCASSPGQPSEQYFGPGTRLTVT.

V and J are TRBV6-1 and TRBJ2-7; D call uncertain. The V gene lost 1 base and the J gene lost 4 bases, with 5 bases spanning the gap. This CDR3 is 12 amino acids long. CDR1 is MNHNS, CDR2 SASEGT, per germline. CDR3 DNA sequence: TGTGCCAGCAGTGAAGTTCCTTACGAGCAGTACTTC. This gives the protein CASSEVPYEQYF.

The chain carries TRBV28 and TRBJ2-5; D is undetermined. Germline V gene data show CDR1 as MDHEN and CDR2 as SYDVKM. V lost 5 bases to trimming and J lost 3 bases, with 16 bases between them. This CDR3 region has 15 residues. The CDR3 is CASSRITGREETQYF. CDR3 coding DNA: TGTGCCAGCAGTCGCATCACGGGTCGAGAAGAGACCCAGTACTTC.

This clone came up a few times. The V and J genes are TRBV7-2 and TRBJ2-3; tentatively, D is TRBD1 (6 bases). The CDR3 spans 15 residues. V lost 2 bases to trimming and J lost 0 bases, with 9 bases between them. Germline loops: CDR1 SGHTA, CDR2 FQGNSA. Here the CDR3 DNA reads TGTGCCAGCAGCTTACAGGGGTTGAGCACAGATACGCAGTATTTT. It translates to CASSLQGLSTDTQYF.

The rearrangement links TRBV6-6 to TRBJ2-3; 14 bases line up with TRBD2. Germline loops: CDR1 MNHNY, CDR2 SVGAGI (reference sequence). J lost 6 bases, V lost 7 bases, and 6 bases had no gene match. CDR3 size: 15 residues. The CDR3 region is CASTRLAGGVDTQYF. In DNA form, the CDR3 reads TGTGCCAGCACTCGACTAGCGGGAGGGGTGGATACGCAGTATTTT.

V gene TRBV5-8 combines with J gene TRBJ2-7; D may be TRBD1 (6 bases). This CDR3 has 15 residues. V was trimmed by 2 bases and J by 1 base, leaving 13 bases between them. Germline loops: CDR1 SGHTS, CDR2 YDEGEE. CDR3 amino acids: CASSFTGSGSYEQYF. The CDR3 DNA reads TGTGCCAGCAGCTTTACAGGGTCGGGGTCCTACGAGCAGTACTTC.

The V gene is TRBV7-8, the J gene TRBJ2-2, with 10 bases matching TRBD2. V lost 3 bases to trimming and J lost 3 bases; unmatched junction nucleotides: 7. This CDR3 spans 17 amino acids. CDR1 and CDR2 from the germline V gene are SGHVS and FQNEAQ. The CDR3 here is CASSFGAGGLDTGELFF. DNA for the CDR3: TGTGCCAGCAGCTTCGGAGCGGGAGGGCTCGACACCGGGGAGCTGTTTTTT.

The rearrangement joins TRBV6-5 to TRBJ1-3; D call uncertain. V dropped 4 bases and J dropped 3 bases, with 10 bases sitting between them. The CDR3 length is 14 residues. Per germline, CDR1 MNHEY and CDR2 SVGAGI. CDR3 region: CASSLTSSGNTIYF. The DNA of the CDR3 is TGTGCCAGCAGTTTAACGTCCAGTGGAAACACCATATATTTT.

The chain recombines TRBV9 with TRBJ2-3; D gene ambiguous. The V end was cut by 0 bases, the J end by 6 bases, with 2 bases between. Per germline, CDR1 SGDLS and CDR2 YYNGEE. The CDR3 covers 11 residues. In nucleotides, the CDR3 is TGTGCCAGCAGCGTAGCGGATACGCAGTATTTT. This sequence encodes CASSVADTQYF.